These T cell receptor beta chains were read from a single sample in a study of cytomegalovirus exposure and HLA in healthy donors. Some clones are missing from TCRdb's copy, which holds only in-frame ones; the method was immunoSEQ multiplex PCR. The table has under 200,000 clones, about 75% seen once; the top ten hold 7.4%. The source material was PBMCs. Receptor source: a male donor in good health and CMV-seropositive. CDR3s include the opening cysteine and the closing phenylalanine or tryptophan. The D gene is left open where the match is weak. The size entry is marked missing in some rows and otherwise reads once, few, many or a size class.

j_gene,v_gene,d_gene,abundance,CDR3aa,CDR3nt
TRBJ1-4,TRBV4-2,-,-,CASSQGTVNEKLFF,TGTGCCAGCAGCCAAGGGACAGTGAATGAAAAACTGTTTTTT
TRBJ1-1,TRBV2,-,-,CASSEPSLDTEAFF,TGTGCCAGCAGTGAACCGAGCCTGGACACTGAAGCTTTCTTT
TRBJ2-7,TRBV30,-,-,CAWSPLGGYEQYF,TGTGCCTGGAGTCCCCTAGGGGGCTACGAGCAGTACTTC
TRBJ1-6,TRBV9,-,-,CASSATDDYNSPLHF,TGTGCCAGCAGCGCGACAGACGACTATAATTCACCCCTCCACTTT
TRBJ2-7,TRBV7-8,-,-,CASSLVQGEQYF,TGTGCCAGCAGCTTAGTCCAGGGGGAGCAGTACTTC
TRBJ1-1,TRBV5-1,TRBD1,-,CASSPGPGQGAKNTEAFF,TGCGCCAGCAGCCCGGGACCGGGACAGGGGGCGAAGAACACTGAAGCTTTCTTT
TRBJ2-1,TRBV2,TRBD2,-,CASPSGGRIDEQFF,TGTGCCAGCCCCTCGGGGGGGCGTATCGATGAGCAGTTCTTC
TRBJ1-2,TRBV9,-,-,CASSEGRENYGYTF,TGTGCCAGCAGCGAGGGCAGGGAAAACTATGGCTACACCTTC
TRBJ2-1,TRBV2,TRBD1,-,CASSPGQEYNEQFF,TGTGCCAGCAGTCCGGGACAGGAGTACAATGAGCAGTTCTTC
TRBJ2-1,TRBV18,-,-,CASSPRSYNEQFF,TGTGCCAGCTCACCCAGGTCCTACAATGAGCAGTTCTTC
TRBJ2-7,TRBV7-2,-,-,CASSLPSSYEQYF,TGTGCCAGCAGCTTACCTTCCTCCTACGAGCAGTACTTC
TRBJ1-3,TRBV5-6,TRBD1,few,CASSLQGAGGNTIYF,TGTGCCAGCAGCTTACAGGGGGCGGGAGGAAACACCATATATTTT
TRBJ2-7,TRBV5-1,TRBD1,-,CASSLDAGQASSYEQYF,TGCGCCAGCAGCTTGGACGCGGGACAGGCGAGCTCCTACGAGCAGTACTTC
TRBJ1-2,TRBV6-6,TRBD1,few,CASSYRQGDGYTF,TGTGCCAGCAGTTACCGGCAGGGGGATGGCTACACCTTC
TRBJ2-2,TRBV10-1,TRBD2,few,CASSESRGTSPGELFF,TGCGCCAGCAGTGAGTCGCGCGGGACTAGCCCCGGGGAGCTGTTTTTT
TRBJ1-2,TRBV4-1,TRBD1,-,CASSQPTGRIGGYTF,TGCGCCAGCAGCCAGCCGACAGGGAGAATAGGAGGCTACACCTTC
TRBJ2-1,TRBV5-1,TRBD2,-,CASSTSGGADEQFF,TGCGCCAGCTCGACTAGCGGGGGGGCCGATGAGCAGTTCTTC
TRBJ2-2,TRBV9,-,-,CASSVNQGLNTGELFF,TGTGCCAGCAGCGTAAATCAGGGGTTGAACACCGGGGAGCTGTTTTTT
TRBJ2-2,TRBV6-1,-,-,CASSNPGWELFF,TGTGCCAGCAGTAACCCAGGGTGGGAGCTGTTTTTT
TRBJ1-2,TRBV4-2,TRBD1,once,CASSPTWNRGHYGYTF,TGTGCCAGCAGCCCTACCTGGAACAGGGGGCACTATGGCTACACCTTC
TRBJ2-7,TRBV30,-,-,CAWSAQGPYEQYF,TGTGCCTGGAGTGCTCAGGGGCCCTACGAGCAGTACTTC
TRBJ2-1,TRBV5-1,TRBD2,once,CASSLGGLAGGPRYNEQFF,TGCGCCAGCAGCTTGGGAGGGCTAGCGGGGGGGCCACGGTACAATGAGCAGTTCTTC
TRBJ2-3,TRBV7-3,TRBD2,-,CASSLVLAGGHTDTQYF,TGTGCCAGCAGCTTAGTTCTAGCGGGGGGTCACACAGATACGCAGTATTTT
TRBJ2-7,TRBV9,TRBD2,once,CASSPTGGTVEQYF,TGTGCCAGCAGCCCGACGGGGGGGACCGTCGAGCAGTACTTC
TRBJ2-3,TRBV15,TRBD1,once,CATSRGEQGAQYF,TGTGCCACCAGCAGAGGCGAACAGGGGGCGCAGTATTTT
TRBJ2-1,TRBV30,-,once,CAYNPRDSSLTNEQFF,TGTGCCTACAATCCACGGGACTCCAGTCTGACCAATGAGCAGTTCTTC
TRBJ2-2,TRBV5-1,TRBD1,-,CASSLDGRQGVGELFF,TGCGCCAGCAGCTTGGATGGTCGGCAGGGGGTCGGGGAGCTGTTTTTT
TRBJ2-7,TRBV10-3,TRBD1,-,CAVAGTGVVREQYF,TGTGCCGTCGCCGGGACAGGGGTAGTACGGGAGCAGTACTTC
TRBJ2-5,TRBV7-8,TRBD2,-,CASSVSGARQETQYF,TGTGCCAGCAGTGTTAGCGGGGCCCGCCAAGAGACCCAGTACTTC
TRBJ2-5,TRBV14,-,-,CASSQGMTARYF,TGTGCCAGCAGCCAAGGGATGACAGCAAGGTACTTC
TRBJ1-6,TRBV4-1,-,-,CASSLTGSNSPLHF,TGCGCCAGCAGTCTAACAGGGAGCAATTCACCCCTCCACTTT
TRBJ2-7,TRBV2,-,many,CASRTRVDEQYF,TGTGCCAGCAGGACCAGGGTTGACGAGCAGTACTTC
TRBJ2-3,TRBV4-3,TRBD2,few,CASSPPTSGGGSDTQYF,TGCGCCAGCAGCCCCCCGACTAGCGGGGGGGGGTCAGATACGCAGTATTTT
TRBJ1-5,TRBV5-1,TRBD1,once,CASSLVGTGDQPQHF,TGCGCCAGCAGCTTGGTTGGGACAGGGGATCAGCCCCAGCATTTT
TRBJ1-2,TRBV11-2,-,-,CASSLETGNYGYTF,TGTGCCAGCAGCTTAGAAACAGGGAACTATGGCTACACCTTC
TRBJ2-2,TRBV6-4,-,-,CASSDRGLKNGELFF,TGTGCCAGCAGTGATCGCGGACTAAAAAACGGGGAGCTGTTTTTT
TRBJ2-3,TRBV4-1,TRBD2,-,CASSQGKNGGATDTQYF,TGCGCCAGCAGCCAAGGGAAAAACGGGGGGGCAACAGATACGCAGTATTTT
TRBJ1-2,TRBV4-3,-,-,CASSQEDGQNYGYTF,TGCGCCAGCAGCCAAGAAGACGGACAGAACTATGGCTACACCTTC
TRBJ1-2,TRBV10-3,-,once,CAISTLTGYGYTF,TGTGCCATCTCTACTTTGACAGGCTATGGCTACACCTTC
TRBJ1-3,TRBV12-5,-,-,CASGLVSGGGNTIYF,TGTGCTAGTGGTTTGGTGTCGGGGGGAGGAAACACCATATATTTT
TRBJ1-5,TRBV7-2,TRBD1,-,CASSWRQGDQPQHF,TGTGCCAGCAGCTGGAGACAGGGCGATCAGCCCCAGCATTTT
TRBJ2-1,TRBV6-1,-,once,CASSLGAGPYNEQFF,TGTGCCAGCAGCCTCGGTGCGGGACCCTACAATGAGCAGTTCTTC
TRBJ2-7,TRBV7-2,-,-,CASSPVGTHSYEQYF,TGTGCCAGCAGCCCGGTCGGGACTCACTCCTACGAGCAGTACTTC
TRBJ1-2,TRBV27,-,-,CASSRQGTDGYTF,TGTGCCAGCAGCCGTCAGGGAACGGATGGCTACACCTTC
TRBJ2-1,TRBV7-2,TRBD1,few,CASSSFADRVYNEQFF,TGTGCCAGCAGCTCCTTCGCGGACAGGGTCTACAATGAGCAGTTCTTC
TRBJ1-2,TRBV30,-,once,CAWREQGTYGYTF,TGTGCCTGGAGAGAACAGGGAACCTATGGCTACACCTTC
TRBJ2-7,TRBV18,-,-,CASSPPGRLYEQYF,TGTGCCAGCTCACCACCGGGCCGGCTTTACGAGCAGTACTTC
TRBJ2-7,TRBV5-1,TRBD1,-,CASSLLGGQGAREQYF,TGCGCCAGCAGCTTGTTGGGTGGACAGGGGGCCCGCGAGCAGTACTTC
TRBJ1-5,TRBV7-8,-,-,CASSSAHREYGPQHF,TGTGCCAGCAGCTCCGCCCACAGGGAATATGGGCCCCAGCATTTT
TRBJ1-3,TRBV7-8,-,few,CASSSLSVPGNTIYF,TGTGCCAGCAGCTCACTCTCGGTACCTGGAAACACCATATATTTT
TRBJ2-2,TRBV7-3,-,-,CASSPGHHTGELFF,TGTGCCAGCAGCCCCGGACACCACACCGGGGAGCTGTTTTTT
TRBJ2-3,TRBV1,-,-,CTSSPHPRGGGVTDTQYF,TGCACCAGCAGCCCCCATCCACGAGGCGGGGGTGTCACAGATACGCAGTATTTT
TRBJ2-7,TRBV5-1,-,-,CASSLASGFSYEQYF,TGCGCCAGCAGCTTGGCCTCGGGGTTCTCCTACGAGCAGTACTTC
TRBJ2-5,TRBV7-7,-,-,CASSPGGSETQYF,TGTGCTAGCAGCCCAGGGGGGTCTGAGACCCAGTACTTC
TRBJ2-1,TRBV6-5,-,-,CASSYSDSYNEQFF,TGTGCCAGCAGTTACTCGGACAGTTACAATGAGCAGTTCTTC
TRBJ1-2,TRBV30,-,-,CAWSGPGLLYGYTF,TGTGCCTGGAGTGGACCAGGGTTACTCTATGGCTACACCTTC
TRBJ1-6,TRBV4-3,TRBD1,few,CASSYRGGTGGVSYNSPLHF,TGCGCCAGCAGCTACCGAGGCGGGACAGGGGGTGTCTCCTATAATTCACCCCTCCACTTT
TRBJ2-5,TRBV7-6,TRBD1,-,CASSLRGLQGGQYF,TGTGCCAGCAGCCTCAGGGGGCTGCAAGGGGGCCAGTACTTC
TRBJ2-7,TRBV6-5,-,-,CASSYSSGRGGYEQYF,TGTGCCAGCAGTTACTCGTCGGGCAGGGGAGGGTACGAGCAGTACTTC
TRBJ2-5,TRBV18,-,-,CASSRTAGETQYF,TGTGCCAGCTCACGGACAGCGGGGGAGACCCAGTACTTC